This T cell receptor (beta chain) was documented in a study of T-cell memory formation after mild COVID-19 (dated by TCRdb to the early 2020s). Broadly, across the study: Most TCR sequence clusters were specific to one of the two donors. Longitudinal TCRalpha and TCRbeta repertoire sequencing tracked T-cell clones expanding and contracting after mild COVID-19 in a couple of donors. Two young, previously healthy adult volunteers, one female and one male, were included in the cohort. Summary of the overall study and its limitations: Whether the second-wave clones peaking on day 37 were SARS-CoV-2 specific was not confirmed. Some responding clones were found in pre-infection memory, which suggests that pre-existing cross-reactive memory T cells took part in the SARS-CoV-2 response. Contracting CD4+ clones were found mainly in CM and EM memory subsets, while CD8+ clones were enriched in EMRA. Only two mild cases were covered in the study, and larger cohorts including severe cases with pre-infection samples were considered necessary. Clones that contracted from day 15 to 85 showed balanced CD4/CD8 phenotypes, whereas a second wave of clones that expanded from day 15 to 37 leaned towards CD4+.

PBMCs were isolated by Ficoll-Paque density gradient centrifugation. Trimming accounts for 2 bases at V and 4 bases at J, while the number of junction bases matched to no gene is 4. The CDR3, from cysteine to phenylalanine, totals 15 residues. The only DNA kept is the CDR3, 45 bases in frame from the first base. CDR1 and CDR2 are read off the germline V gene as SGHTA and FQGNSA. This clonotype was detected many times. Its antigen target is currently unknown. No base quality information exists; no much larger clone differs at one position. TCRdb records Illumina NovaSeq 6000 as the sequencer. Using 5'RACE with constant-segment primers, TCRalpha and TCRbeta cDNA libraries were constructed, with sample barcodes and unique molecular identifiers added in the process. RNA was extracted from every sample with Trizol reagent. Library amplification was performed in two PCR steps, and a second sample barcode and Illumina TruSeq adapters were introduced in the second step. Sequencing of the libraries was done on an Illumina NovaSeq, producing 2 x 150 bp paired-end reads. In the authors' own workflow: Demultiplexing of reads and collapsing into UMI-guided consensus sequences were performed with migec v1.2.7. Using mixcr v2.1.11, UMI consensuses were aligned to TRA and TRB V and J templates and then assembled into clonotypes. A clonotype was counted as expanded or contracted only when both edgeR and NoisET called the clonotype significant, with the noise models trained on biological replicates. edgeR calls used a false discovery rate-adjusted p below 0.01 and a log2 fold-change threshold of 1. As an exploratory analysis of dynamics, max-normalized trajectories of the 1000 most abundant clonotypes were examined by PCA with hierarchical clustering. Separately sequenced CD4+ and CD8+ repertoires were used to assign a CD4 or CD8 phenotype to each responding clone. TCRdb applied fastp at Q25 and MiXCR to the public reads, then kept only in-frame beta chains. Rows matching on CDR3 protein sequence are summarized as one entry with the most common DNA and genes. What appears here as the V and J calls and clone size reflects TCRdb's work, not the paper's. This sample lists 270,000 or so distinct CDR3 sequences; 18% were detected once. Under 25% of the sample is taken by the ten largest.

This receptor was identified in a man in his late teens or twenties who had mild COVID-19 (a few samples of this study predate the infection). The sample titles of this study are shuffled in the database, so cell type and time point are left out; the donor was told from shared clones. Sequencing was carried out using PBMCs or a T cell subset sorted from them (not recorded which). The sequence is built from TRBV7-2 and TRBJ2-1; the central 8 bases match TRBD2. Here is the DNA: TGTGCCAGCAGCTTACAAGCGGGGGAATACAATGAGCAGTTCTTC. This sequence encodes CASSLQAGEYNEQFF.